Included here is one TCR beta chain sequence, with context. Its antigen is as yet unknown. CDR3 length: 12 residues. Germline V gene lookup returns CDR1 SGHTA and CDR2 FQGTGA. Between the trimmed V and J ends, which lost 8 bases and 3 bases, there was a span of 10 bases. The record originates from a study of T cell responses to AZD1222 COVID-19 vaccine. Study findings and constraints: Donors were largely white British and mainly female; clonal diversity was possibly underestimated. With two AZD1222 doses given, Spike-specific TCR breadth and depth both rose.

Profiling relied on immunoSEQ multiplex PCR, and the TCRdb table lists in-frame clones only, not all of them. The sample carries around 150,000 clones, around nine tenths recorded once. This receptor was identified in an adult in good health. The sequencing here drew on peripheral blood, taken on day 0 of AZD1222 vaccination. J is TRBJ1-1 and V is TRBV7-3; D ambiguous. In nucleotides, the CDR3 is TGTGCCAGCGGGTATAGTGACACTGAAGCTTTCTTT. Encoded protein: CASGYSDTEAFF.